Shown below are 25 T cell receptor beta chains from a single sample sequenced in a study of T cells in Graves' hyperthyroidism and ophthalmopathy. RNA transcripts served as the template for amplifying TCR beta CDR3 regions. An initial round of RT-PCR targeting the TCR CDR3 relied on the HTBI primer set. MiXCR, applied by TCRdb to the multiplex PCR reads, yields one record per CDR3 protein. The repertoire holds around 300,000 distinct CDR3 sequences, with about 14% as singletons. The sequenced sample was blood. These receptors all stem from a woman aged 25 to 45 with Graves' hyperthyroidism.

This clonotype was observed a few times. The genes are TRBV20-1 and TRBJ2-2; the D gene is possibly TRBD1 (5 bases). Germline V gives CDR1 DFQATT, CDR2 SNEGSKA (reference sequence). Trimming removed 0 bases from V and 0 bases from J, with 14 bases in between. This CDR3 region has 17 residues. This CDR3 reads CSARDLRALANTGELFF. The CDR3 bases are TGCAGTGCTAGAGATCTCAGGGCCCTGGCGAACACCGGGGAGCTGTTTTTT.

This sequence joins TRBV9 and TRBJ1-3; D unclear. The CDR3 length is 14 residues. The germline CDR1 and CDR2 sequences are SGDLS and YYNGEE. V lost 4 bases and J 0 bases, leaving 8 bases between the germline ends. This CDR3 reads CASSPPSSGNTIYF. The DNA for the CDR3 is TGTGCCAGCAGCCCACCGTCCTCTGGAAACACCATATATTTT. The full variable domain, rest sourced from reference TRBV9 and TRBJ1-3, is DSGVTQTPKHLITATGQRVTLRCSPRSGDLSVYWYQQSLDQGLQFLIQYYNGEERAKGNILERFSAQQFPDLHSELNLSSLELGDSALYFCASSPPSSGNTIYFGEGSWLTVV.

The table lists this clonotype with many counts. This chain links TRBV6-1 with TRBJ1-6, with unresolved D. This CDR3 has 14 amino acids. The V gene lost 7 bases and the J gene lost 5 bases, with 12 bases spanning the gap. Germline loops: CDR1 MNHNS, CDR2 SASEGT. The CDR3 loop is CASMEVRDNSPLHF. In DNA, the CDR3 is TGTGCCAGCATGGAGGTCAGAGATAATTCACCCCTCCACTTT.

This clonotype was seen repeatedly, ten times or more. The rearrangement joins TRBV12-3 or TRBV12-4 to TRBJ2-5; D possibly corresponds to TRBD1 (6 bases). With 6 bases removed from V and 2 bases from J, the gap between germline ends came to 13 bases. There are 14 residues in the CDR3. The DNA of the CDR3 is TGTGCCAGCAGGCGAAGAGGGACACAAGAGACCCAGTACTTC. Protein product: CASRRRGTQETQYF.

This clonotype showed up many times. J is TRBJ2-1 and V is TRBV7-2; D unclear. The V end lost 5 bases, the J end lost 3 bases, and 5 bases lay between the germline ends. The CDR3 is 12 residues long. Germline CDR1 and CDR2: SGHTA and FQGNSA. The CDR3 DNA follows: TGTGCCAGCAGCCCGTACTACAATGAGCAGTTCTTC. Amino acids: CASSPYYNEQFF.

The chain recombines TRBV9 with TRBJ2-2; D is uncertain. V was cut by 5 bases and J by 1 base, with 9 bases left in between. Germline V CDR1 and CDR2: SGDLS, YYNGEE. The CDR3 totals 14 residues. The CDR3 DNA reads TGTGCCAGCAGAGCCGGCCGGAACACCGGGGAGCTGTTTTTT. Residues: CASRAGRNTGELFF.

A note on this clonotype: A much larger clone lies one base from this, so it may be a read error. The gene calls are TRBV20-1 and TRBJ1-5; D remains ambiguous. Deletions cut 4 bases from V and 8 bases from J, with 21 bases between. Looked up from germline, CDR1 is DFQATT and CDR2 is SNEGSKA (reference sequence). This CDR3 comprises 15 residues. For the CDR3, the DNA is TGCAGTGCTATAGTACTTGGGTCTCTCGGCGAGCCCCAGCATTTT. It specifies CSAIVLGSLGEPQHF.

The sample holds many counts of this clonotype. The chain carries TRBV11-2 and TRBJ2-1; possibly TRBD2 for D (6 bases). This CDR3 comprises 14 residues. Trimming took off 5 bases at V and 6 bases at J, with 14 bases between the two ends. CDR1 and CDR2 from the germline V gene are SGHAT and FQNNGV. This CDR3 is CASSLAGGGNEQFF. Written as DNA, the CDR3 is TGTGCCAGCAGCCTCGCCGGGGGTGGCAATGAGCAGTTCTTC. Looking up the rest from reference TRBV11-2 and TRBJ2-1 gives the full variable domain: EAGVAQSPRYKIIEKRQSVAFWCNPISGHATLYWYQQILGQGPKLLIQFQNNGVVDDSQLPKDRFSAERLKGVDSTLKIQPAKLEDSAVYLCASSLAGGGNEQFFGPGTRLTVL.

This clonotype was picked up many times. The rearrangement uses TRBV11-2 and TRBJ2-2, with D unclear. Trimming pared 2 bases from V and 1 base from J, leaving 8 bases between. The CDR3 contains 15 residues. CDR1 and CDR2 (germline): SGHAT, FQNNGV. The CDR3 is CASSLLLMNTGELFF. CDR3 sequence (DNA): TGTGCCAGCAGCTTATTACTCATGAACACCGGGGAGCTGTTTTTT.

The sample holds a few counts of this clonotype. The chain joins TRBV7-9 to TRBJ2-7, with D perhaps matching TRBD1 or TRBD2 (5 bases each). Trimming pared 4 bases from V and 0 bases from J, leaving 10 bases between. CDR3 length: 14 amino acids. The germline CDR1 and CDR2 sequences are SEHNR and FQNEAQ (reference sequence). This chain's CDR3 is CASSSTGTSYEQYF. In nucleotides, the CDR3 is TGTGCCAGCAGCTCAACCGGGACCTCCTACGAGCAGTACTTC.

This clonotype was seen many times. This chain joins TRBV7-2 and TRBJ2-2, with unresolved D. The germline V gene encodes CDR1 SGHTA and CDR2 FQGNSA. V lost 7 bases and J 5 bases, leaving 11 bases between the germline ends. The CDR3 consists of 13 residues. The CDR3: CASTPSRTGELFF. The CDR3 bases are TGTGCCAGCACCCCCTCCAGGACCGGGGAGCTGTTTTTT.

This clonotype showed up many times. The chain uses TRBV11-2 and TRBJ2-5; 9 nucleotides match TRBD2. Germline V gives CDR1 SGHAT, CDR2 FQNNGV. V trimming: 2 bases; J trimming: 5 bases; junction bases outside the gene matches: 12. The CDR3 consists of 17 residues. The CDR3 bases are TGTGCCAGCAGCTTAAAATCTCGGCTAGCGGGAATGGAGACCCAGTACTTC. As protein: CASSLKSRLAGMETQYF.

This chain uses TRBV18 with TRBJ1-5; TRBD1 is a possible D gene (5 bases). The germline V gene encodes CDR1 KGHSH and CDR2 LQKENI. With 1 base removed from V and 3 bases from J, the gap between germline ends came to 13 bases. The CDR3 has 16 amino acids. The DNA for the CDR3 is TGTGCCAGCTCACCACGGGACCGAGGGGACAATCAGCCCCAGCATTTT. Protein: CASSPRDRGDNQPQHF.

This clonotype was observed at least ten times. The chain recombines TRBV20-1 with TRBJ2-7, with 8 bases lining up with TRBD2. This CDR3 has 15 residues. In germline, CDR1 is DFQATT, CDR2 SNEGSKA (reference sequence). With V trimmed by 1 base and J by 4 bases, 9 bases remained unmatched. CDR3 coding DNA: TGCAGTGCTAGAGTCGCCACGGGAGGGCTGTACGAGCAGTACTTC. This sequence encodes CSARVATGGLYEQYF.

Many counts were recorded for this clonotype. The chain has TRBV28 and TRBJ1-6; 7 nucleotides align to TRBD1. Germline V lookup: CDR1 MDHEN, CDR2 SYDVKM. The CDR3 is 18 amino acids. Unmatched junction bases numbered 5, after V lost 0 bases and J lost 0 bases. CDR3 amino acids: CASSLWAGGDSYNSPLHF. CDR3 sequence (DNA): TGTGCCAGCAGTTTATGGGCAGGGGGAGACTCCTATAATTCACCCCTCCACTTT.

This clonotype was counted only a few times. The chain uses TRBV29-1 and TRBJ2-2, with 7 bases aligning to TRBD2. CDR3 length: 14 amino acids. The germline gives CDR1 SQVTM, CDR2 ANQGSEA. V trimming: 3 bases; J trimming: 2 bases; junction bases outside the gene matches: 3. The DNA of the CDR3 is TGCAGCGTTGAGGGGGGGGGAAACACCGGGGAGCTGTTTTTT. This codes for CSVEGGGNTGELFF.

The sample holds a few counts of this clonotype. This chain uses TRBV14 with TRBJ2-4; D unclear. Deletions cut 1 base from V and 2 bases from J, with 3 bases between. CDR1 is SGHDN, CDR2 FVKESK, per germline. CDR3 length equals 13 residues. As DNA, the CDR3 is TGTGCCAGCAGCCAAGGTTCCAAAAACATTCAGTACTTC. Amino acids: CASSQGSKNIQYF.

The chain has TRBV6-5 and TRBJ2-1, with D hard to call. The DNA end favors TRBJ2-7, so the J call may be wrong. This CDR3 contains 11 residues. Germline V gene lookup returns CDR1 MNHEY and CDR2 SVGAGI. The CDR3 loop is CASSLSNEQYF. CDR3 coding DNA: TGTGCCAGCAGTTTAAGCAATGAGCAGTACTTC.

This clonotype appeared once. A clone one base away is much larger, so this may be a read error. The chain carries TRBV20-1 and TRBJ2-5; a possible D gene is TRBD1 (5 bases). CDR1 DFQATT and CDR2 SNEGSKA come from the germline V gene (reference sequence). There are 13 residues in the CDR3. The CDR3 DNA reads TGCAGTGCTAGAAGCAGGGTGGTGGAGACCGAGTACTTC. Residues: CSARSRVVETEYF.

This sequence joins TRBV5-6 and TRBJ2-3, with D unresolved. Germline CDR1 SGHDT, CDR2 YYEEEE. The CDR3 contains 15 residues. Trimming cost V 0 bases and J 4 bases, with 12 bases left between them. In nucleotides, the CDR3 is TGTGCCAGCAGCTTGGGTGTTAGGGTTTCAGATACGCAGTATTTT. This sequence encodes CASSLGVRVSDTQYF.

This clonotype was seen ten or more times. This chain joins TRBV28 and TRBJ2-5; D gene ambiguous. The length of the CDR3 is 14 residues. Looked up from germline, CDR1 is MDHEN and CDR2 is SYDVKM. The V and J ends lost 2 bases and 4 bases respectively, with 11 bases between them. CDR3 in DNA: TGTGCCAGCAGTTTACCGGGCACCCTAGAGACCCAGTACTTC. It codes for CASSLPGTLETQYF.

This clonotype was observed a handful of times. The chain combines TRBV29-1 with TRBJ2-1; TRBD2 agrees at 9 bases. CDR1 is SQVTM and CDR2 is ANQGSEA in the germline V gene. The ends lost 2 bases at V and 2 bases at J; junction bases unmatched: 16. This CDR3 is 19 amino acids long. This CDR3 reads CSVEPSPEVAGATYNEQFF. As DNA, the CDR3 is TGCAGCGTTGAACCCTCCCCGGAAGTAGCGGGAGCGACCTACAATGAGCAGTTCTTC.

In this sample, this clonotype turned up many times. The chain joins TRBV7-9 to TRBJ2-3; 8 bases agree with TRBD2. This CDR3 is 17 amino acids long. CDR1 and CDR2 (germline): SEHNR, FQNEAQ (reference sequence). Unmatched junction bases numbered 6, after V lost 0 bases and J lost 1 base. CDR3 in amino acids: CASSLAVTGGGTDTQYF. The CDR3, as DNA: TGTGCCAGCAGCTTAGCGGTAACGGGAGGGGGCACAGATACGCAGTATTTT.

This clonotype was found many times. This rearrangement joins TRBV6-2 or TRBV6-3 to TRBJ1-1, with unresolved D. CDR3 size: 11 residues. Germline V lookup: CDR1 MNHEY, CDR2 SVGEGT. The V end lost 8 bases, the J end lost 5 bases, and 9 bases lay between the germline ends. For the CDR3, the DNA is TGTGCCAGCTGGGAAGGGACTGAAGCTTTCTTT. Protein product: CASWEGTEAFF.

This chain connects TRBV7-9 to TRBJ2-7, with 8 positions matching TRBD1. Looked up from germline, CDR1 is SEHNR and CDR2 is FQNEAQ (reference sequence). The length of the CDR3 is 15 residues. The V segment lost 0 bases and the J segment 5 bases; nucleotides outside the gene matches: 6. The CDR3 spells CASSLAGQGPNEQYF. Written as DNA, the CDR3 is TGTGCCAGCAGCTTAGCCGGACAGGGCCCAAACGAGCAGTACTTC. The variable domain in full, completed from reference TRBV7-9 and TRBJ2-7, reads DTGVSQNPRHKITKRGQNVTFRCDPISEHNRLYWYRQTLGQGPEFLTYFQNEAQLEKSRLLSDRFSAERPKGSFSTLEIQRTEQGDSAMYLCASSLAGQGPNEQYFGPGTRLTVT.